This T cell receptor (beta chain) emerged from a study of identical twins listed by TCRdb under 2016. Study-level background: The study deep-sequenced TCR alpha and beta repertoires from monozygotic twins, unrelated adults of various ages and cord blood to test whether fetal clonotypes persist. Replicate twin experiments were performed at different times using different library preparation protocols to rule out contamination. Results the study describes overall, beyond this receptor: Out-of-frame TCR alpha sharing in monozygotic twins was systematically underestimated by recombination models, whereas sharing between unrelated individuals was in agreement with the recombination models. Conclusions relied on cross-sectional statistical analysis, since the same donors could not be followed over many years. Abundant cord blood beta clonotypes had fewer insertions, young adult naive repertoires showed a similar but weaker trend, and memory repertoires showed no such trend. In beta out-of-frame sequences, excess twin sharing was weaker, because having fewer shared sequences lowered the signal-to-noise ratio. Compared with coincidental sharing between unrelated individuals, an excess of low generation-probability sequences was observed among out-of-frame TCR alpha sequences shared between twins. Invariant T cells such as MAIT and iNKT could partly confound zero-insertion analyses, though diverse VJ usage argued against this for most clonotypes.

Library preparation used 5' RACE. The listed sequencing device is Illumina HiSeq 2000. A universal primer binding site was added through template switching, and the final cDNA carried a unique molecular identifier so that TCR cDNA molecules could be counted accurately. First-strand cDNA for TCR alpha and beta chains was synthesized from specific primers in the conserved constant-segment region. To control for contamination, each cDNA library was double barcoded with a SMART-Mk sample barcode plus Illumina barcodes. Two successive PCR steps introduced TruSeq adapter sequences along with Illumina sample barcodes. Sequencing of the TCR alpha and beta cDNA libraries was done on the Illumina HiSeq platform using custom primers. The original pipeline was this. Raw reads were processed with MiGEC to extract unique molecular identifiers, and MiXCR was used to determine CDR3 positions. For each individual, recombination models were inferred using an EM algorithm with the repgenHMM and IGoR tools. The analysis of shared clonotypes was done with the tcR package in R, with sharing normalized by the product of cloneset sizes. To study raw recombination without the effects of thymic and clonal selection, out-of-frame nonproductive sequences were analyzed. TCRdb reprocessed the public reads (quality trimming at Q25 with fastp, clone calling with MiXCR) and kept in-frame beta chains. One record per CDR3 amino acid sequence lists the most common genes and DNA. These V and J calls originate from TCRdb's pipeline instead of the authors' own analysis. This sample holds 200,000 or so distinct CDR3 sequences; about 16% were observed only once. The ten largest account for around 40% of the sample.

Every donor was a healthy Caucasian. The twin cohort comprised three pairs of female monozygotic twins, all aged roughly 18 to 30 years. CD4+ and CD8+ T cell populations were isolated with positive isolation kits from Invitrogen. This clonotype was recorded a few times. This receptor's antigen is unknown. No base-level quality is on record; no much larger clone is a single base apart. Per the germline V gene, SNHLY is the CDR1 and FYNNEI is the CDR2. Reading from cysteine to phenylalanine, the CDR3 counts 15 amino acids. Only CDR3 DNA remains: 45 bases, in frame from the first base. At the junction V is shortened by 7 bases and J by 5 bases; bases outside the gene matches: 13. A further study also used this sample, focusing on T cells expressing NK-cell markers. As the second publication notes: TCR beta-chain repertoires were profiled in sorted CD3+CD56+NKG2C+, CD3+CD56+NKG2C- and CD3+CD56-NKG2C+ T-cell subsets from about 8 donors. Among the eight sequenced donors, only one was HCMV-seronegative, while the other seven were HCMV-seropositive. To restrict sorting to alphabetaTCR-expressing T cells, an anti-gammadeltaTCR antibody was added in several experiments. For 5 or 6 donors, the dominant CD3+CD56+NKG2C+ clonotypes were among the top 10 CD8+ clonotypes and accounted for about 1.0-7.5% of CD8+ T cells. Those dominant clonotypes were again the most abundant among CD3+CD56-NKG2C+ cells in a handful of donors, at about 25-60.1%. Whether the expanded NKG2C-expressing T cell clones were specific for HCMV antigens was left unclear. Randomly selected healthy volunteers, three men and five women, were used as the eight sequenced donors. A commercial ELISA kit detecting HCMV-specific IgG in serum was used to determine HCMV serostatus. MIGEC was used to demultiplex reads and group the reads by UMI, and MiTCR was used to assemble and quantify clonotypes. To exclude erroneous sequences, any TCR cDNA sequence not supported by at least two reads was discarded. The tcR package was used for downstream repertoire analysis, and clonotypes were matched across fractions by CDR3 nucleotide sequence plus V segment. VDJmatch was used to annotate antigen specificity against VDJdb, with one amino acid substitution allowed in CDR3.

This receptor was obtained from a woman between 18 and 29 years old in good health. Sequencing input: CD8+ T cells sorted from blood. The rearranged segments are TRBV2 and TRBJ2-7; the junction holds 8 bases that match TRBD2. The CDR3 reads CASTGLVAGPHEQYF. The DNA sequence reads TGTGCCAGCACTGGATTGGTAGCGGGACCCCACGAGCAGTACTTC.